The clone carrying this T cell receptor beta chain was counted between two and nine times. TCRdb reprocessed the 5' RACE reads with MiXCR, giving one entry per CDR3 protein. The sample holds 700,000 or so distinct CDR3 sequences, about 9.4% seen once. The J segment lost 6 bases and the V segment lost 4 bases, leaving 1 base of the junction unmatched. Germline lookup yields CDR1 SNHLY and CDR2 FYNNEI. The CDR3 spans 13 residues. This specimen comes from a study of identical twins. The same sample was also used in a study of yellow fever vaccine responses in identical twins.

The receptor was derived from a woman younger than 35 in good health. Material: PBMCs. The chain carries TRBV2 and TRBJ2-1; 9 positions agree with TRBD2. CDR3 sequence: CASSGGRANEQFF. CDR3 nucleotides: TGTGCCAGCAGTGGCGGGAGGGCCAATGAGCAGTTCTTC.